The T cell receptor beta chain under discussion was sequenced for a study of CD8 T cells in Susac syndrome. Whole-study results and caveats: There was no clonal expansion in the CD4+ T cell repertoires of Susac syndrome.

Trimming took off 1 base at V and 0 bases at J, with 8 bases between the two ends. The germline V gene has CDR1 SGHTA and CDR2 FQGNSA. The CDR3 totals 15 residues. As concerns this clonotype: Its specificity is unknown.

RNA in amounts of roughly 0.45 to 1 ug was reverse transcribed with random hexamers. TCRdb reprocessed the immunoSEQ multiplex PCR reads with MiXCR, giving one entry per CDR3 protein. The repertoire includes about 120,000 distinct CDR3 sequences, under 96% of them detected once, and roughly 0.14% sits in the top ten. This chain joins TRBV7-2 and TRBJ2-3, with D maybe TRBD2 (5 bases). This receptor was taken from a human donor with Susac syndrome. Material: CD4+ T cells from PBMCs. Here the CDR3 DNA reads TGTGCCAGCAGCTTAGGGACTTTGAGCACAGATACGCAGTATTTT. Residues: CASSLGTLSTDTQYF.